Described below is a single TCR beta chain sequence and its context. This record comes from a study of blood T cells in healthy people across ages. Healthy individuals of Caucasian origin from Russia, aged about 6 to 95, served as donors. The use of a sample-barcoded 5' primer and a J-beta primer mix characterized a second PCR of roughly 6 to 11 cycles. TCRdb passed the 5' RACE reads through MiXCR, listing each CDR3 protein once. The sample shows about 1,400,000 distinct CDR3 sequences, approximately 38% of them seen only once. The V segment lost 0 bases and the J segment 2 bases; nucleotides outside the gene matches: 4. In germline, CDR1 is SGHRS, CDR2 YFSETQ. CDR3 length: 15 amino acids.

The receptor was derived from a woman aged 18 to 35 in good health. Sequencing was carried out using blood. The chain carries TRBV5-1 and TRBJ2-7, with TRBD2 identical over 8 bases. CDR3 residues: CASSLASGGPYEQYF. The CDR3 DNA is TGCGCCAGCAGCTTGGCCAGCGGGGGCCCCTACGAGCAGTACTTC.